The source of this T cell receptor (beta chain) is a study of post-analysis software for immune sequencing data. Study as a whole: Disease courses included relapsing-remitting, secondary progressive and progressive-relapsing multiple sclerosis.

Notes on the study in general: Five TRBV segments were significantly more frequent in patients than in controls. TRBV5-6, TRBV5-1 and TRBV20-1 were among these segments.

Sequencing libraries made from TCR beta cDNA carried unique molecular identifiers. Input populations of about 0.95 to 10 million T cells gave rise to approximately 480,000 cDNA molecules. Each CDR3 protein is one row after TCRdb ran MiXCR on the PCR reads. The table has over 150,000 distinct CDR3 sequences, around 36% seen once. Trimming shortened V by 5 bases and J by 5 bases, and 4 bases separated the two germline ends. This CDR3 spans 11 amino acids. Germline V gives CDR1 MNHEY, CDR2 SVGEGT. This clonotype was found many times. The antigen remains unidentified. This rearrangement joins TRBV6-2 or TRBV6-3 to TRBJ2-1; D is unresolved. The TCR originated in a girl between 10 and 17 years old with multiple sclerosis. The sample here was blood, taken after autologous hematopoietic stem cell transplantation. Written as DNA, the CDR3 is TGTGCCAGCAGTATCAACAATGAGCAGTTCTTC. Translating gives CASSINNEQFF.